The present T cell receptor (beta chain) was sequenced within a study of human T cells and chemical hapten exposure. Study-wide results and limits: The study found that DPC sensitization did not change TCRs above 1 in 1000 frequency.

About this clonotype: Its target is not known.

TCRdb used MiXCR to reprocess the RACE reads, holding one entry per CDR3 protein. Counted here are 89,000 or so distinct CDR3 sequences, around 6.7% occurring once; the ten biggest clones make up 1.3%. CDR3 length: 15 residues. Trimming removed 6 bases at V and 2 bases at J, with 17 bases between. Germline loops: CDR1 SGHDT, CDR2 YYEEEE. The sample's time point: patch test 2, 6 weeks after DPC sensitization. Treatment indicated: therapeutic diphenylcyclopropenone sensitization with weekly scalp DPC. The material sequenced was whole blood, taken in connection with sensitization to the hapten diphenylcyclopropenone (DPC). This sequence originates from a woman in her twenties or thirties with alopecia areata. Some clones in this sample may be carry-over from other donors' samples. This chain links TRBV5-6 with TRBJ1-1, with D possibly matching TRBD1 (6 bases). CDR3 DNA sequence: TGTGCCAGCATCTGGTGGGGGGGGCATAACACTGAAGCTTTCTTT. This gives the protein CASIWWGGHNTEAFF. Full variable domain (remainder filled in from reference TRBV5-6 and TRBJ1-1): DAGVTQSPTHLIKTRGQQVTLRCSPKSGHDTVSWYQQALGQGPQFIFQYYEEEERQRGNFPDRFSGHQFPNYSSELNVNALLLGDSALYLCASIWWGGHNTEAFFGQGTRLTVV.